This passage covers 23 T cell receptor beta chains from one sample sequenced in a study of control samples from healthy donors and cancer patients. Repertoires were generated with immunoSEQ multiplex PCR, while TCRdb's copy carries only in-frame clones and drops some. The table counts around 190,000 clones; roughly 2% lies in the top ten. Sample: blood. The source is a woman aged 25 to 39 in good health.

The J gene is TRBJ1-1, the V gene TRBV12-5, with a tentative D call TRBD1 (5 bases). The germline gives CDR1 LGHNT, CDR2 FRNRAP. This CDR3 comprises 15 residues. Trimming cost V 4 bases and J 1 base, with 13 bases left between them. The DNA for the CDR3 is TGTGCTAGTGGTTGGGGGTTGGGCTGGAACACTGAAGCTTTCTTT. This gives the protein CASGWGLGWNTEAFF. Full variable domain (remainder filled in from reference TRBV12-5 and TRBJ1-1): DARVTQTPRHKVTEMGQEVTMRCQPILGHNTVFWYRQTMMQGLELLAYFRNRAPLDDSGMPKDRFSAEMPDATLATLKIQPSEPRDSAVYFCASGWGLGWNTEAFFGQGTRLTVV.

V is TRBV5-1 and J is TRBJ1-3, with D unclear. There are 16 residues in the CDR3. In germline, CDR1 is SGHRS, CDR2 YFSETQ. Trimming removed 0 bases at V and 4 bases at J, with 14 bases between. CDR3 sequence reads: CASSLEHPSEGNTIYF. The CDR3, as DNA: TGCGCCAGCAGCTTGGAGCACCCCTCCGAAGGAAACACCATATATTTT.

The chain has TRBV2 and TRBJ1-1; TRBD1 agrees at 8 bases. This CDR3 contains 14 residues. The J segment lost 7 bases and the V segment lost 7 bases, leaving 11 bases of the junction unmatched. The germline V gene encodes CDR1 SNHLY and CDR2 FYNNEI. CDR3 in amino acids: CASTQDRGKGEAFF. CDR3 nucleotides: TGTGCCAGCACCCAAGACAGGGGAAAGGGTGAAGCTTTCTTT.

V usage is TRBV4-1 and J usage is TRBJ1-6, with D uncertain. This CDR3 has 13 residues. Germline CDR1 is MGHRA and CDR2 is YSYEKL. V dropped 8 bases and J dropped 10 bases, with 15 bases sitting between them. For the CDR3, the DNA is TGCGCCAGCGAGGAGGCAGGAGGCTCACCCCTCCACTTT. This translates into CASEEAGGSPLHF.

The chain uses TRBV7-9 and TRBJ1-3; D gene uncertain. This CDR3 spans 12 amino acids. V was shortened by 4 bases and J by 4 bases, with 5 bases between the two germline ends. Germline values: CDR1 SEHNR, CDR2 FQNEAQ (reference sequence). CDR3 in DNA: TGTGCCAGCAGCTCGACAGGAAACACCATATATTTT. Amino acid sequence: CASSSTGNTIYF.

The CDR3 region has the DNA TGTGCCAGCAGTTTCGGAGGGGGCGAACCCCAGCATTTT. Amino acids: CASSFGGGEPQHF. The gene calls are TRBV12-3 or TRBV12-4 and TRBJ1-5; TRBD1 aligns across 7 bases. V trimming: 3 bases; J trimming: 10 bases; junction bases outside the gene matches: 6. The CDR3 contains 13 residues.

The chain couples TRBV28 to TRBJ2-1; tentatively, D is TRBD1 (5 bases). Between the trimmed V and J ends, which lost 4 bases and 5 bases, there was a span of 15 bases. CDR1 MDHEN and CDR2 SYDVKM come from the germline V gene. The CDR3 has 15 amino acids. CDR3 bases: TGTGCCAGCAGTTCGTCGGCGGACAATGACAATGAGCAGTTCTTC. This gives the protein CASSSSADNDNEQFF.

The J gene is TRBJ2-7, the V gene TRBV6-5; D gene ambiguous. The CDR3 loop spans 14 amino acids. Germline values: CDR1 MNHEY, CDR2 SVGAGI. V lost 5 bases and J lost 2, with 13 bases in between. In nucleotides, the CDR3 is TGTGCCAGCAGTCCCAATGGGAAGCCCTACGAGCAGTACTTC. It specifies CASSPNGKPYEQYF.

CDR3 protein: CASTPDRGTDTQYF. The CDR3 DNA reads TGCGCCAGCACCCCCGACCGAGGCACAGATACGCAGTATTTT. The genes are TRBV5-1 and TRBJ2-3; unclear D gene. Per the germline V gene, CDR1 is SGHRS and CDR2 is YFSETQ. The CDR3 is 14 amino acids. Trimming pared 6 bases from V and 1 base from J, leaving 12 bases between.

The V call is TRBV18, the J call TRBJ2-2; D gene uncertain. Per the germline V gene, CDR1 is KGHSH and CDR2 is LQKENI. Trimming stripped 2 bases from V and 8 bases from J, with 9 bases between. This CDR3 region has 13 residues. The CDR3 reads CASSPGGAGELFF. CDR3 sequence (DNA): TGTGCCAGCTCACCAGGCGGTGCGGGGGAGCTGTTTTTT.

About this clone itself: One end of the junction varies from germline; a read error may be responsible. The CDR3 here is CASSKTPLETQYF. The CDR3 DNA reads TGTGCTAGCAGTAAGACACCTCTAGAGACCCAGTACTTC. This chain joins TRBV7-7 and TRBJ2-5; D uncertain. CDR3 length: 13 amino acids. Germline assignment: CDR1 SSHAT and CDR2 FNYEAQ (reference sequence).

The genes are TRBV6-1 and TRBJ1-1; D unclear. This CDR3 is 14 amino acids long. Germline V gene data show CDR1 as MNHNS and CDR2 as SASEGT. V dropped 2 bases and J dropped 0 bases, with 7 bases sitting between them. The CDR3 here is CASSELGLNTEAFF. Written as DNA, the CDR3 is TGTGCCAGCAGTGAACTCGGTCTGAACACTGAAGCTTTCTTT.

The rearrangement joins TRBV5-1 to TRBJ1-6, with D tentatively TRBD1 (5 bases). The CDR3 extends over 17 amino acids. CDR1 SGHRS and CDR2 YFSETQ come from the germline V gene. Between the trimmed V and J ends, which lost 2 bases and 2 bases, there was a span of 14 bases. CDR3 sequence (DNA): TGCGCCAGCAGCTTAGGTTCGGCAGGGCCCTATAATTCACCCCTCCACTTT. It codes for CASSLGSAGPYNSPLHF.

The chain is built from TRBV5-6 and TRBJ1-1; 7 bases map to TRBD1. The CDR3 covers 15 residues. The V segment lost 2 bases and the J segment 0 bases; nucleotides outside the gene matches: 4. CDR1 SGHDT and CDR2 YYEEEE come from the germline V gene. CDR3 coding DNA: TGTGCCAGCAGCTTCACAGGGGCCATGAACACTGAAGCTTTCTTT. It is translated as CASSFTGAMNTEAFF.

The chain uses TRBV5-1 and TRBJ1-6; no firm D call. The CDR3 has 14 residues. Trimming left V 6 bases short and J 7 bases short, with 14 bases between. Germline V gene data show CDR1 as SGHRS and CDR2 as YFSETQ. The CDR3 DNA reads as TGCGCCAGCAATCGGGCAGGTCAAAATTCACCCCTCCACTTT. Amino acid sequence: CASNRAGQNSPLHF.

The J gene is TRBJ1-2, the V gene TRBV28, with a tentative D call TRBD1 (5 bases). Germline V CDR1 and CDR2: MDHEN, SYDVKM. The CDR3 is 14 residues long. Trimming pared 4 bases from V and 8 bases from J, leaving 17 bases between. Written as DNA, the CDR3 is TGTGCCAGCAGTTCCGGGACGAAAGACCGGGGCTACACCTTC. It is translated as CASSSGTKDRGYTF.

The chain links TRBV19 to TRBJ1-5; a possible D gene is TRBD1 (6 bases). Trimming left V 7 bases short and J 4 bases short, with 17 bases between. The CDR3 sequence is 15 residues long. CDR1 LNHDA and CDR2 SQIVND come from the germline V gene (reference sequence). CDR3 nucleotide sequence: TGTGCCAGTATTGTGACAGGAGGGAATAATCAGCCCCAGCATTTT. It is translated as CASIVTGGNNQPQHF.

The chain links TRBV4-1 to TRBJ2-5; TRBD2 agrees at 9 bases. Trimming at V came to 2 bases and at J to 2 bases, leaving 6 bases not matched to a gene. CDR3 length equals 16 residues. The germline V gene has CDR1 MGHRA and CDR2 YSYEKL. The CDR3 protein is CASSQPGLASQETQYF. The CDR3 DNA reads TGCGCCAGCAGCCAACCGGGACTAGCCTCACAAGAGACCCAGTACTTC.

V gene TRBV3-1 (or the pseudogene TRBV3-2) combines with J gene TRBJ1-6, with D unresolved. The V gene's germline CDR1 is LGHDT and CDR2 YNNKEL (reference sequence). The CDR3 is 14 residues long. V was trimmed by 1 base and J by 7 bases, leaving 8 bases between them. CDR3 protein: CASSQVSDNSPLHF. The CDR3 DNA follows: TGTGCCAGCAGCCAAGTCTCGGACAATTCACCCCTCCACTTT.

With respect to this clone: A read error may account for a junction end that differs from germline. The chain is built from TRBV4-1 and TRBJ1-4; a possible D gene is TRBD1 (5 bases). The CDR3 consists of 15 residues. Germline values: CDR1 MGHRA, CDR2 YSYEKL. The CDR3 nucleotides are TGCGCCAGCAGCCAAGATCCCGGGGCCAGTCGTGCCCGGGATTTT. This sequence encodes CASSQDPGASRARDF.

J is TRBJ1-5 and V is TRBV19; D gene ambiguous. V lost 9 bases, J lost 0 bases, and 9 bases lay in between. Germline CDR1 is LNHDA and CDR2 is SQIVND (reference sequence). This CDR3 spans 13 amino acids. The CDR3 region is CASTHHSNQPQHF. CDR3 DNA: TGTGCCAGCACCCACCATAGCAATCAGCCCCAGCATTTT.

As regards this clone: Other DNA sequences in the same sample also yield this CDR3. The CDR3 protein is CASSLGGSNQPQHF. The CDR3 DNA sequence: TGCGCCAGCAGCTTAGGGGGCAGCAATCAGCCCCAGCATTTT. This sequence joins TRBV5-1 and TRBJ1-5, with 7 bases aligning to TRBD1. This CDR3 comprises 14 residues. V lost 2 bases and J lost 1; bases outside the gene matches: 0. Germline V gene sequence: CDR1 SGHRS, CDR2 YFSETQ.

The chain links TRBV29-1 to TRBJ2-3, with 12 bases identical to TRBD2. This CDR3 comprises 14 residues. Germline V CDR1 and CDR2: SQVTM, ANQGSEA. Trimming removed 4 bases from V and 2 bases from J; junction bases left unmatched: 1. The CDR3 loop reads CSVASGGATDTQYF. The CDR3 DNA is TGCAGCGTTGCTAGCGGGGGGGCCACAGATACGCAGTATTTT.